This T cell receptor beta chain was found in a study of blood T cell repertoires in COVID-19. Study summary: The origin of the acute and convalescent COVID-19 samples was the United States, Italy and Spain.

Per the germline V gene, CDR1 is LNHDA and CDR2 is SQIVND (reference sequence). CDR3 length: 16 residues. Trimming left V 10 bases short and J 8 bases short, with 26 bases between. In the source study's methods: Scientists estimated how many nucleated cells there were by amplifying reference gene primers. Sequencing was performed with immunoSEQ multiplex PCR; in TCRdb, only in-frame clones are kept and a portion is missing. V and J calls plus clone size are reproduced from that table; the DNA served to infer D and trimming. The sample includes over 85,000 clones, 65% to 90% of them seen just once. The TCR comes from a man in his 60s with acute or convalescent COVID-19. The chain employs TRBV19 and TRBJ1-4, with D tentatively TRBD1 (6 bases). Sequencing input: peripheral blood. The CDR3 region is CATTYRGGQPGEKLFF. The DNA for the CDR3 is TGTGCCACCACCTATAGGGGTGGACAGCCCGGGGAAAAACTGTTTTTT.